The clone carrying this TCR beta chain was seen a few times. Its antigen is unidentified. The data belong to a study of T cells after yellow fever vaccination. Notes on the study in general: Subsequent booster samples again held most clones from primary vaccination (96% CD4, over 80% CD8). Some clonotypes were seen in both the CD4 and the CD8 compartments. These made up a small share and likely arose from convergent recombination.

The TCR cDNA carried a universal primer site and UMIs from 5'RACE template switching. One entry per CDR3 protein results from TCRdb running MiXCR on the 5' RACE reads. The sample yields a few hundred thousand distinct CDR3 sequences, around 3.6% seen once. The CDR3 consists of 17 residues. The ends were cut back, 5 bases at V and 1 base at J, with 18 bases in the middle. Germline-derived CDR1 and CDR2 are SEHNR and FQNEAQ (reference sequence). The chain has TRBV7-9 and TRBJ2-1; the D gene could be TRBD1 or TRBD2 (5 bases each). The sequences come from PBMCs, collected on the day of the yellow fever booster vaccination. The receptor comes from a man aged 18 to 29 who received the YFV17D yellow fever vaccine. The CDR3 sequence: CASSGRGRVSSYNEQFF. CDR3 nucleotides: TGTGCCAGCAGCGGCCGGGGCCGGGTTAGTTCCTACAATGAGCAGTTCTTC.